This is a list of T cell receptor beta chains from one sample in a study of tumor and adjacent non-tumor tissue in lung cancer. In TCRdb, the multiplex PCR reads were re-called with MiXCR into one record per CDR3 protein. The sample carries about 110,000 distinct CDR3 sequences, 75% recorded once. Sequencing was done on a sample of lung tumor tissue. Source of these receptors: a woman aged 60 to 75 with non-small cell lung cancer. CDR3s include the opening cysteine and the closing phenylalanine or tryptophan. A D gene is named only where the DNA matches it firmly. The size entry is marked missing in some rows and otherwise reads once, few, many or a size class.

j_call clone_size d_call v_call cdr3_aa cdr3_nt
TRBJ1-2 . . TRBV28 CASATTTDGYTF TGTGCCAGCGCGACAACCACAGATGGCTACACCTTC
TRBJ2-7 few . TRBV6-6 CASNTSAVDEQYF TGTGCCAGCAATACGAGCGCGGTGGACGAGCAGTACTTC
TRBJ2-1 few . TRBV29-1 CSVERIQGSLF TGCAGCGTTGAACGGATACAGGGATCATTGTTC
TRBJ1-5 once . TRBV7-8 CATHGLHQPQHF TGTGCCACCCACGGCCTTCATCAGCCCCAGCATTTT
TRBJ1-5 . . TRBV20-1 CSVWRRNQPQHF TGCAGTGTCTGGAGACGCAATCAGCCTCAGCACTTT
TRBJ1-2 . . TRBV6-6 CANSQREANYGYTF TGTGCCAACAGTCAGAGGGAGGCTAATTATGGCTACACCTTC
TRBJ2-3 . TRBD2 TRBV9 CASSPGASGATNTQYF TGTGCCAGCAGCCCTGGAGCTAGCGGGGCCACAAATACGCAGTATTTT
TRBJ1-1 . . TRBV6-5 CASSYEIGFQAFF TGTGCCAGCAGCTACGAAATCGGGTTCCAAGCTTTCTTT
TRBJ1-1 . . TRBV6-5 CTGSYQIGLQAFF TGTACCGGCAGCTACCAAATCGGACTCCAAGCTTTCTTT
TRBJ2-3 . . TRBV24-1 CATSDSTGDFSTDTQYF TGTGCCACCAGTGATTCTACAGGGGACTTTTCCACAGATACGCAGTATTTT
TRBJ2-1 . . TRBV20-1 CSTSRQTGEQFF TGCAGTACTAGCAGACAAACGGGGGAGCAGTTCTTC
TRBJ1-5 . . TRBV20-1 CSARDFGNRPQHF TGCAGTGCTAGAGATTTCGGCAATCGGCCCCAGCATTTT
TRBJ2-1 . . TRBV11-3 CASSLELTRGSHGEQLF TGTGCCAGCAGCTTAGAGTTGACTAGGGGGAGCCACGGTGAGCAGTTATTC
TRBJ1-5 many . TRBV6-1 CASSQSWTNQPQHF TGTGCCAGCAGTCAAAGTTGGACAAACCAGCCCCAGCATTTT
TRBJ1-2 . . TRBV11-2 CTSSLDDRSPYYTF TGTACCAGCAGCTTGGACGACAGGTCCCCATACTACACCTTC
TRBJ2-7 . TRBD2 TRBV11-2 CASSYGSGGSYKQYF TGTGCCAGCAGCTACGGGAGTGGCGGGAGCTACAAGCAGTACTTC
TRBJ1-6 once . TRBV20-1 CSAVPGLYSPVHF TGCAGTGCTGTCCCGGGACTTTATTCACCCGTCCACTTT
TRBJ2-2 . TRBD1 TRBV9 CASSVAGGTGLTGELFF TGTGCCAGCAGCGTAGCTGGGGGGACAGGTCTGACTGGGGAGCTGTTTTTT
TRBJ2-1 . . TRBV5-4 CASSPGDGMNSYNEQFF TGTGCCAGCAGCCCGGGGGACGGGATGAATTCCTACAATGAGCAGTTCTTC
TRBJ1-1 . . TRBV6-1 CANSQVTGNTEAFF TGTGCCAACAGTCAAGTGACGGGGAACACTGAAGCTTTCTTT
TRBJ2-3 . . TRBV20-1 CSAPAESTDTQYF TGCAGTGCCCCAGCGGAAAGCACAGACACGCAGTATTTT
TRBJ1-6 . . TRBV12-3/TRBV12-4 CASRDGRGINSPLHF TGTGCCAGCAGAGACGGACGGGGTATCAATTCACCCCTCCACTTT
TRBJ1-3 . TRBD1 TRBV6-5 CASSYADRGYTGNTVYF TGTGCCAGCAGTTATGCGGACAGGGGGTATACGGGAAACACCGTATATTTT
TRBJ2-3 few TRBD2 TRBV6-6 CASMAALGTSGYTDTQYF TGTGCCAGCATGGCTGCCTTAGGGACTAGCGGATACACAGATACGCAGTATTTT
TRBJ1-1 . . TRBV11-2 CASSLDPGVYTEDFF TGTGCCAGCAGTTTAGATCCTGGTGTGTACACTGAAGATTTCTTT
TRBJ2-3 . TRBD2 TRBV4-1 CASGQDPATSGGVGATDTQYF TGCGCCAGCGGCCAAGATCCAGCGACTAGCGGGGGGGTAGGGGCCACAGATACGCAGTATTTT
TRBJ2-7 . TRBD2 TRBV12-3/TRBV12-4 CASSSPLRGANEQYF TGTGCCAGCAGTTCCCCCCTGCGGGGGGCCAACGAGCAGTACTTC
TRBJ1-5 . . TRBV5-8 CTSSLVDGRENQPQHF TGTACCAGCAGCTTGGTTGATGGGAGGGAAAATCAGCCCCAGCATTTT
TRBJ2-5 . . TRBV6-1 CASNEHRKETQYF TGTGCCAGCAATGAGCACAGGAAAGAGACCCAGTATTTC
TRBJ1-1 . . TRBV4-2 CASSPPAGMNTEAFF TGCGCCAGCAGCCCCCCGGCAGGGATGAACACTGAAGCTTTCTTT
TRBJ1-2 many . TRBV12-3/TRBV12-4 CASSSSANYGYTF TGTGCCAGCAGTTCATCGGCGAACTATGGCTACACCTTC
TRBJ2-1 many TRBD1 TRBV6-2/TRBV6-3 CASSNSKGTVINEQFF TGTGCCAGCAGCAATAGTAAAGGGACAGTAATAAATGAGCAGTTCTTC
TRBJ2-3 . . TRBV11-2 CACSATGTATDTRYF TGTGCCTGCAGCGCTACCGGGACGGCCACAGATACGCGGTATTTT
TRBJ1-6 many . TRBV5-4 CASSYSGSPLHF TGTGCCAGCAGCTATAGCGGTTCACCCCTCCACTTT
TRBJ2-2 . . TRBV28 CASSLEVRSSNTGELFF TGTGCCAGCAGTTTAGAGGTGCGCAGTTCGAACACCGGGGAGCTGTTTTTT
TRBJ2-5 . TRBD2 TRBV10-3 CAISDGGAGEETQYF TGTGCCATCAGCGATGGAGGAGCGGGAGAAGAGACCCAGTACTTC
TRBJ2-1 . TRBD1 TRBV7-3 CASSSTGQGSYNEQFF TGTGCCAGTAGCTCGACTGGACAGGGAAGCTACAATGAGCAGTTCTTC
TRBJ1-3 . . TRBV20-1 CSARPVEKGSGSTIYF TGCAGTGCTAGACCAGTGGAAAAAGGCTCTGGAAGCACCATATATTTT
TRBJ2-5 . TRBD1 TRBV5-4 CASSFGLQGAETQYF TGTGCCAGCAGCTTCGGATTACAGGGGGCGGAGACCCAGTACTTC
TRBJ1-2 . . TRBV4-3 CASSLIGVDYGYTF TGCGCCAGCAGCCTCATAGGGGTGGACTATGGTTACACCTTC
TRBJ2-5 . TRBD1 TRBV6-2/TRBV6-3 CASSRARGQQETQYF TGTGCCAGCAGTAGGGCTCGGGGACAGCAAGAGACCCAGTACTTC
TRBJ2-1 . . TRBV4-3 CVSTQDRARTSNEQFF TGCGTCAGCACCCAAGATAGGGCTCGAACTTCTAATGAGCAGTTCTTC
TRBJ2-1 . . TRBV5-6 CVSNPFQVANHNEQFF TGTGTCAGCAACCCTTTCCAGGTGGCCAATCACAATGAGCAATTCTTC
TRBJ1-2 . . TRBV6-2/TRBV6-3 CASSYSKFRYGYYGYAF TGTGCCAGCAGTTACTCGAAATTCCGATACGGATACTATGGCTATGCCTTC
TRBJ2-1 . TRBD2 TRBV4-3 CTSSRGTSGIYNEQFF TGCACCAGCAGCCGAGGGACTAGCGGGATTTACAATGAGCAGTTCTTC